This TCR beta chain was retrieved from a study of blood T cell repertoires in COVID-19. Looking at the study overall: COVID-19 samples collected from the United States, Italy and Spain covered acute and convalescent phases.

J gave up 7 bases and V 8 bases, and 12 bases lay outside the gene matches. The CDR3 covers 16 residues. CDR1 and CDR2 (germline): MGHRA, YSYEKL. This table comes from immunoSEQ multiplex PCR, and its TCRdb copy is limited to in-frame clones, with some not included. The sample lists over 300,000 clones, approximately 85% occurring once. Sequenced input: peripheral blood. This rearrangement joins TRBV4-1 to TRBJ1-5; TRBD1 matches 12 bases. This sequence was found in a human donor in a cohort sampled during active COVID-19. The CDR3 region is CASPRWGQGARQPQHF. CDR3 DNA: TGCGCCAGCCCAAGATGGGGACAGGGGGCTAGACAGCCCCAGCATTTT.